Below, 26 T cell receptor beta chains from the same sample are listed, as sequenced in a study of OX40 agonist ivuxolimab in advanced cancers. Only in-frame clones appear in the TCRdb table, and some are missing; sequencing was by immunoSEQ multiplex PCR. The table includes 50,000 to 65,000 clones, about 83% detected once. Specimen: CD4+ or CD8+ T cells sorted from blood, collected in a trial of the OX40 agonist ivuxolimab. The receptors derive from an adult with an advanced solid tumor such as melanoma, head and neck, liver or kidney cancer.

On this clone itself: A junction end diverges from the germline sequence, so it may reflect a read error. This chain joins TRBV6-1 and TRBJ1-1; 7 bases are a match to TRBD1. The CDR3 covers 15 residues. Germline V lookup: CDR1 MNHNS, CDR2 SASEGT. The CDR3 DNA sequence: TGTGCCAGCTGTGATTGGGGACAGCTGAACACTGAAGCTTTCTTT. Translation: CASCDWGQLNTEAFF.

The J gene is TRBJ1-4, the V gene TRBV10-3, with 10 bases identical to TRBD1. From germline, CDR1 is ENHRY and CDR2 SYGVKD. J lost 5 bases, V lost 2 bases, and 14 bases had no gene match. The CDR3 is made up of 19 amino acids. The CDR3: CAISEIPGQGTSDNEKLFF. Written as DNA, the CDR3 is TGTGCCATCAGTGAGATACCGGGACAGGGGACTTCGGACAATGAAAAACTGTTTTTT.

V usage is TRBV4-1 and J usage is TRBJ1-6; 8 bases agree with TRBD1. Germline loops: CDR1 MGHRA, CDR2 YSYEKL. This CDR3 contains 17 residues. The V gene end was trimmed by 2 bases and the J gene end by 5 bases; junction bases not matched to a gene: 8. The CDR3 sequence is CASSQRPTDRDNSPLHF. The DNA of the CDR3 is TGCGCCAGCAGCCAAAGACCAACGGACAGGGATAATTCACCCCTCCACTTT.

The chain links TRBV7-3 to TRBJ2-2; D possibly matches TRBD1 or TRBD2 (6 bases each). With 5 bases removed from V and 7 bases from J, the gap between germline ends came to 17 bases. This CDR3 contains 15 residues. CDR1 and CDR2 (germline): SGHTA, FQGTGA. CDR3 DNA: TGTGCCAGCAGCCCTGTTGGGGGGCGCGTCGGGGAGCTGTTTTTT. Translated, it gives CASSPVGGRVGELFF.

This clone has a handful of counts. The chain is built from TRBV27 and TRBJ1-1; 7 bases fit TRBD1. After removal of 6 bases from V and 5 bases from J, the junction contained 12 bases not matched to a gene. The germline CDR1 and CDR2 sequences are MNHEY and SMNVEV (reference sequence). The CDR3 spans 15 residues. The CDR3 DNA follows: TGTGCCAGCAGGGAAAAAAAACAGGGGTGGACTGAAGCTTTCTTT. This sequence encodes CASREKKQGWTEAFF.

This chain connects TRBV4-1 to TRBJ2-7; D perhaps matches TRBD1 (6 bases). Germline V gene sequence: CDR1 MGHRA, CDR2 YSYEKL. Trimming removed 0 bases from V and 4 bases from J, with 10 bases in between. This CDR3 has 14 residues. The CDR3 reads CASSQEQGSYEQYF. The CDR3 DNA is TGCGCCAGCAGCCAAGAGCAGGGGTCGTACGAGCAGTACTTC.

This clone was recorded only once. V and J are TRBV19 and TRBJ1-1; unclear D gene. V lost 5 bases and J 1 base, leaving 11 bases between the germline ends. CDR1 is LNHDA and CDR2 is SQIVND in the germline V gene (reference sequence). This CDR3 region has 14 residues. The CDR3 region has the DNA TGTGCCAGTAGTTCGGGATGGGAGAACACTGAAGCTTTCTTT. Translation gives CASSSGWENTEAFF.

The rearrangement uses TRBV28 and TRBJ2-1, with 10 bases that match TRBD2. This CDR3 has 15 residues. CDR1 is MDHEN, CDR2 SYDVKM, per germline. V trimming: 6 bases; J trimming: 10 bases; junction bases outside the gene matches: 12. This chain's CDR3 is CASSGWERGGREQFF. The CDR3 nucleotides read TGTGCCAGCAGCGGCTGGGAGCGGGGGGGCAGGGAGCAGTTCTTC.

V is TRBV7-9 and J is TRBJ1-2; weak D call: TRBD1 (5 bases). V lost 5 bases to trimming and J lost 7 bases, with 32 bases between them. CDR3 size: 19 residues. Germline V gives CDR1 SEHNR, CDR2 FQNEAQ (reference sequence). CDR3 coding DNA: TGTGCCAGCAGCCGAAGGGACGGAGCCTCCGTCCGCGGGCTATTTGGCTACACCTTC. Translated, it gives CASSRRDGASVRGLFGYTF.

V gene TRBV2 combines with J gene TRBJ2-5; D ambiguous. V lost 4 bases to trimming and J lost 1 base, with 10 bases between them. The CDR3 has 14 amino acids. CDR1 and CDR2 (germline): SNHLY, FYNNEI. The CDR3 is CASSVGDTQETQYF. The DNA for the CDR3 is TGTGCCAGCAGTGTAGGCGATACCCAAGAGACCCAGTACTTC.

The chain links TRBV5-4 to TRBJ2-3, with D perhaps given as TRBD1 or TRBD2 (5 bases each). The germline V gene has CDR1 SGHNT and CDR2 YYREEE (reference sequence). CDR3 size: 15 residues. The ends were cut back, 1 base at V and 6 bases at J, with 15 bases in the middle. The CDR3 DNA follows: TGTGCCAGCAGCTTGCCCACCGTGAGGGACGATACGCAGTATTTT. Translation: CASSLPTVRDDTQYF.

J is TRBJ1-2 and V is TRBV6-6; D might be TRBD1 (5 bases). This CDR3 has 14 amino acids. The germline V gene has CDR1 MNHNY and CDR2 SVGAGI (reference sequence). The V gene lost 5 bases and the J gene lost 7 bases, with 17 bases spanning the gap. CDR3 bases: TGTGCCAGCAGTCCCGGGGCCGATTCCGGTGGCTACACCTTC. This codes for CASSPGADSGGYTF.

This chain links TRBV7-2 with TRBJ2-5; D ambiguous. Trimming removed 0 bases at V and 2 bases at J, with 4 bases between. Germline lookup yields CDR1 SGHTA and CDR2 FQGNSA. The CDR3 covers 13 residues. The CDR3 DNA reads as TGTGCCAGCAGCTTAGCCCGGCAAGAGACCCAGTACTTC. Protein sequence: CASSLARQETQYF.

The V and J genes are TRBV4-1 and TRBJ1-4; 8 bases are shared with TRBD1. V was clipped by 2 bases and J by 4 bases; unmatched bases: 9. The CDR3 extends over 17 amino acids. Germline V CDR1 and CDR2: MGHRA, YSYEKL. The CDR3 loop is CASSQNPQGVLNEKLFF. In DNA form, the CDR3 reads TGCGCCAGCAGCCAAAACCCACAGGGGGTCCTTAATGAAAAACTGTTTTTT.

The V gene is TRBV6-6, the J gene TRBJ2-7; D unclear. V lost 6 bases to trimming and J lost 1 base, with 7 bases between them. Germline CDR1 is MNHNY and CDR2 is SVGAGI (reference sequence). CDR3 length: 12 residues. The CDR3 DNA reads TGTGCCAGCAGGGACGCATCCTACGAGCAGTACTTC. It translates to CASRDASYEQYF.

V gene TRBV21-1 combines with J gene TRBJ2-7; TRBD1 is the table's D call, not checked against the DNA. TRBV21-1 is a pseudogene. The CDR3 extends over 18 amino acids. This chain's CDR3 is CASSFNSPGQDISYEQYF. CDR3 coding DNA: TGTGCCAGCAGCTTCAATTCCCCGGGACAGGACATCTCCTACGAGCAGTACTTC.

V and J are TRBV30 and TRBJ2-3, with TRBD2 matching over 8 bases. The CDR3 runs 16 residues. Germline assignment: CDR1 GTSNPN and CDR2 SVGIG (reference sequence). J lost 1 base, V lost 2 bases, and 8 bases had no gene match. The CDR3 region is CAWSNLWRGGTDTQYF. The CDR3 coding sequence is TGTGCCTGGAGTAACCTTTGGCGGGGGGGCACAGATACGCAGTATTTT.

The J gene is TRBJ2-7, the V gene TRBV6-5; a possible D gene is TRBD1 (6 bases). The germline gives CDR1 MNHEY, CDR2 SVGAGI. This CDR3 is built from 15 residues. With 6 bases removed from V and 4 bases from J, the gap between germline ends came to 19 bases. CDR3 sequence reads: CASSHPGRGNYEQYF. As DNA, the CDR3 is TGTGCCAGCAGCCACCCCGGCAGGGGAAATTACGAGCAGTACTTC.

This clone has more than one count but fewer than ten. The chain joins TRBV5-5 to TRBJ1-1, with D unclear. CDR3 size: 16 residues. V shed 2 bases and J shed 4 bases, with 18 bases lying between them. Per the germline V gene, CDR1 is SGHKS and CDR2 is YYEKEE (reference sequence). CDR3 nucleotide sequence: TGTGCCAGCAGCTTTGTAAGTACAGTTGGGAGCACTGAAGCTTTCTTT. This codes for CASSFVSTVGSTEAFF. The full variable domain, with the rest looked up from reference TRBV5-5 and TRBJ1-1, is DAGVTQSPTHLIKTRGQQVTLRCSPISGHKSVSWYQQVLGQGPQFIFQYYEKEERGRGNFPDRFSARQFPNYSSELNVNALLLGDSALYLCASSFVSTVGSTEAFFGQGTRLTVV.

The DNA for the CDR3 is TGCGCCAGCAGCTTGGACGGGAGGAGGGGCGATGAGCAGTTCTTC. As protein: CASSLDGRRGDEQFF. This chain links TRBV5-1 with TRBJ2-1, with 7 bases lining up with TRBD2. This CDR3 has 15 amino acids. The germline V gene encodes CDR1 SGHRS and CDR2 YFSETQ. V shed 0 bases, J shed 8 bases, and the junction held 8 bases outside the gene matches.

The chain recombines TRBV28 with TRBJ1-1, with D tentatively TRBD1 (5 bases). From germline, CDR1 is MDHEN and CDR2 SYDVKM. V dropped 2 bases and J dropped 1 base, with 14 bases sitting between them. The CDR3 extends over 16 amino acids. The CDR3 DNA follows: TGTGCCAGCAGTTTAGGAAGGGGAGCAAAGAACACTGAAGCTTTCTTT. Translated: CASSLGRGAKNTEAFF.

The chain employs TRBV6-1 and TRBJ2-2; 11 bases map to TRBD2. The CDR3 spans 17 residues. CDR1 is MNHNS, CDR2 SASEGT, per germline. V gave up 4 bases and J gave up 4 bases; unmatched junction bases: 8. This CDR3 reads CASSALAGEWGTGELFF. CDR3 coding DNA: TGTGCCAGCAGTGCACTAGCGGGAGAATGGGGCACCGGGGAGCTGTTTTTT.

The chain has TRBV19 and TRBJ2-3, with 11 bases that match TRBD2. The junction had 19 bases not matched to a gene; V was cut back by 3 bases and J by 5 bases. This CDR3 is 20 amino acids long. CDR1 is LNHDA, CDR2 SQIVND, per germline (reference sequence). The CDR3, as DNA: TGTGCCAGTAGTATGTTCGGCAGACAATCAACTAGCGGGGGAGGAGATACGCAGTATTTT. It specifies CASSMFGRQSTSGGGDTQYF.

The rearrangement links TRBV6-6 to TRBJ1-5, with 7 nucleotides matching TRBD1. The CDR3 totals 16 residues. Germline CDR1 MNHNY, CDR2 SVGAGI (reference sequence). V lost 0 bases, J lost 3 bases, and 5 bases stayed unmatched. This CDR3 is CASSYSPTGLNQPQHF. The CDR3 nucleotides read TGTGCCAGCAGTTACTCTCCGACAGGGCTCAATCAGCCCCAGCATTTT.

V usage is TRBV6-5 and J usage is TRBJ1-3; D is ambiguous. The CDR3 spans 15 residues. Trimming removed 0 bases from V and 2 bases from J, with 8 bases in between. The germline CDR1 and CDR2 sequences are MNHEY and SVGAGI. The CDR3 nucleotides read TGTGCCAGCAGTTACTCCCCGAACCCTGGAAACACCATATATTTT. It is translated as CASSYSPNPGNTIYF.

V and J are TRBV5-1 and TRBJ2-2; D is unclear. The CDR3 is 15 amino acids. Deletions cut 2 bases from V and 0 bases from J, with 8 bases between. CDR1 is SGHRS, CDR2 YFSETQ, per germline. The CDR3 region is CASSFGPTNTGELFF. As DNA, the CDR3 is TGCGCCAGCAGCTTTGGTCCAACGAACACCGGGGAGCTGTTTTTT.